The 20 T cell receptor beta chains listed next were all sequenced from one sample in a study of T cell repertoires in cytomegalovirus infection. TCRdb fed the reads into MiXCR, producing one record per CDR3 protein. The data contain approximately 500,000 distinct CDR3 sequences, 16% of them singletons. The sequenced sample was CD8+ T cells from PBMCs. The source of these receptors is a human donor in good health (CMV status not recorded). Some clones in this sample may be carry-over from other donors' samples.

This clonotype was seen ten or more times. V usage is TRBV7-9 and J usage is TRBJ2-6, with 11 bases matching TRBD1. Germline assignment: CDR1 SEHNR and CDR2 FQNEAQ (reference sequence). The CDR3 spans 17 residues. The trim removed 6 bases at V and 2 bases at J, leaving 6 bases unmatched. The CDR3 coding sequence is TGTGCCAGCAGTTCCCCGGGACAGGGGGCTGGGGCCAACGTCCTGACTTTC. Translation gives CASSSPGQGAGANVLTF.

The gene calls are TRBV12-3 or TRBV12-4 and TRBJ2-3, with 7 bases aligning to TRBD1. The CDR3 is 15 residues long. V lost 5 bases to trimming and J lost 3 bases; unmatched junction nucleotides: 8. This CDR3 is CASSDPTGQTDTQYF. The CDR3 region has the DNA TGTGCCAGCAGTGACCCGACAGGGCAGACAGATACGCAGTATTTT.

This clonotype has a handful of counts. The rearrangement joins TRBV4-1 to TRBJ1-2, with D hard to call. Trimming took 0 bases from V and 4 from J, leaving 9 bases between them. The germline V gene encodes CDR1 MGHRA and CDR2 YSYEKL. The CDR3 covers 14 residues. CDR3 sequence reads: CASSQDRMGYGYTF. The DNA for the CDR3 is TGCGCCAGCAGCCAAGATCGGATGGGCTATGGCTACACCTTC.

This clonotype has ten or more counts. In DNA form, the CDR3 reads TGTGCCAGCCGGGGGGGTGGTGCTAGCTCCTACGAGCAGTACTTC. It yields the protein CASRGGGASSYEQYF. The rearrangement links TRBV4-2 to TRBJ2-7; 8 bases are shared with TRBD2. The V gene's germline CDR1 is LGHNA and CDR2 YNFKEQ. CDR3 length: 15 residues. V lost 8 bases to trimming and J lost 0 bases; unmatched junction nucleotides: 9.

As concerns this clonotype: It is likely a read error, because the conserved phenylalanine at the end of the CDR3 is missing. The limits of the CDR3 on the DNA are not certain, so only TCRdb's listed CDR3 is given. The genes are TRBV10-1 and TRBJ1-1. The CDR3 spans 11 amino acids, including both terminal residues. Looked up from germline, CDR1 is WNHNN and CDR2 is SYGVQD (reference sequence). The CDR3: CASSLDTEACL.

This clonotype was observed a handful of times. The chain carries TRBV5-1 and TRBJ1-1; no clear D gene. This CDR3 contains 15 residues. From germline, CDR1 is SGHRS and CDR2 YFSETQ. V was cut by 0 bases and J by 4 bases, with 13 bases left in between. The CDR3 is CASSLAEEGPTEAFF. DNA of the CDR3: TGCGCCAGCAGCTTGGCCGAAGAAGGACCCACTGAAGCTTTCTTT.

This clonotype was found many times. The rearrangement uses TRBV28 and TRBJ2-3; D might be TRBD1 or TRBD2, each matching 5 bases. This CDR3 is 14 amino acids long. V lost 8 bases, J lost 3 bases, and 15 bases lay in between. CDR1 and CDR2 (germline): MDHEN, SYDVKM. DNA for the CDR3: TGTGCCAGCGTCCCACTGAGGGGAACAGATACGCAGTATTTT. Residues: CASVPLRGTDTQYF.

There are a few counts of this clonotype. In nucleotides, the CDR3 is TGTGCCACCAGCACCGGCAAGGGGAGCTCCTACAATGAGCAGTTCTTC. Protein: CATSTGKGSSYNEQFF. The rearrangement joins TRBV15 to TRBJ2-1; possibly TRBD1 or TRBD2 for D (5 bases each). Germline V lookup: CDR1 LNHNV, CDR2 YYDKDF (reference sequence). The CDR3 contains 16 residues. V was clipped by 4 bases and J by 0 bases, with 13 bases between them.

V gene TRBV2 combines with J gene TRBJ1-5; D is perhaps TRBD1 (6 bases). Deletions cut 3 bases from V and 0 bases from J, with 9 bases between. From germline, CDR1 is SNHLY and CDR2 FYNNEI. This CDR3 comprises 15 residues. The CDR3 DNA follows: TGTGCCAGCAGTGACAGGGGCTATAGCAATCAGCCCCAGCATTTT. Residues: CASSDRGYSNQPQHF.

The table lists this clonotype with a few counts. V gene TRBV5-1 combines with J gene TRBJ1-1; perhaps TRBD1 as D (6 bases). V was clipped by 1 base and J by 5 bases, with 15 bases between them. Germline loops: CDR1 SGHRS, CDR2 YFSETQ. The CDR3 has 15 amino acids. CDR3 loop: CASSLRTGTSTEAFF. The CDR3 region has the DNA TGCGCCAGCAGCTTGAGGACCGGGACAAGTACTGAAGCTTTCTTT.

In its sample, this clonotype was seen many times. This chain joins TRBV7-9 and TRBJ1-2; weak D call: TRBD1 (5 bases). The CDR3 is 16 residues long. V lost 5 bases and J 1 base, leaving 17 bases between the germline ends. Germline assignment: CDR1 SEHNR and CDR2 FQNEAQ (reference sequence). The CDR3 DNA sequence: TGTGCCAGCAGCCTTTCGGGGGGTGGCTATAACTATGGCTACACCTTC. Protein product: CASSLSGGGYNYGYTF. Together with reference TRBV7-9 and TRBJ1-2, the CDR3 gives the full variable domain: DTGVSQNPRHKITKRGQNVTFRCDPISEHNRLYWYRQTLGQGPEFLTYFQNEAQLEKSRLLSDRFSAERPKGSFSTLEIQRTEQGDSAMYLCASSLSGGGYNYGYTFGSGTRLTVV.

This clonotype has a count of ten or more. The rearrangement joins TRBV12-3 or TRBV12-4 to TRBJ1-2; 12 nucleotides align to TRBD1. V gave up 5 bases and J gave up 8 bases; unmatched junction bases: 9. The CDR3 length is 15 residues. CDR3 DNA: TGTGCCAGCAGTCCAGCGGGACAGGGGGCGACGGGCTACACCTTC. This gives the protein CASSPAGQGATGYTF.

This clonotype has ten or more counts. The chain has TRBV4-1 and TRBJ2-3, with D possibly TRBD2 on 6 matching bases. With 4 bases removed from V and 1 base from J, the gap between germline ends came to 15 bases. Germline V lookup: CDR1 MGHRA, CDR2 YSYEKL. The CDR3 contains 16 residues. This CDR3 reads CASSPYWGDRTDTQYF. Here the CDR3 DNA reads TGCGCCAGCAGCCCTTATTGGGGGGACCGCACAGATACGCAGTATTTT.

In its sample, this clonotype was seen many times. The V call is TRBV12-3 or TRBV12-4, the J call TRBJ2-1; 14 positions agree with TRBD2. J gave up 10 bases and V 5 bases, and 10 bases lay outside the gene matches. This CDR3 spans 16 amino acids. The CDR3 loop reads CASSPRPGLAGVEQFF. The CDR3 DNA reads TGTGCCAGCAGTCCTCGGCCGGGACTAGCGGGGGTAGAGCAGTTCTTC.

The chain is built from TRBV13 and TRBJ2-5; 7 nucleotides match TRBD1. The CDR3 has 14 amino acids. J gave up 2 bases and V 4 bases, and 4 bases lay outside the gene matches. Germline-derived CDR1 and CDR2 are PRHDT and FYEKMQ (reference sequence). For the CDR3, the DNA is TGTGCCAGCAGCTCGGGACAGTCACAAGAGACCCAGTACTTC. The encoded protein is CASSSGQSQETQYF.

The chain combines TRBV5-4 with TRBJ2-7; D might be TRBD2 (5 bases). Per the germline V gene, CDR1 is SGHNT and CDR2 is YYREEE (reference sequence). CDR3 size: 14 residues. Trimming shortened V by 4 bases and J by 0 bases, and 11 bases separated the two germline ends. CDR3 nucleotide sequence: TGTGCCAGCAGCGGGCCCACTAGCTCCTACGAGCAGTACTTC. Its protein is CASSGPTSSYEQYF.

The sample holds a few counts of this clonotype. The chain is built from TRBV4-1 and TRBJ2-7; the D is unclear. The CDR3 is made up of 16 amino acids. Trimming removed 1 base at V and 2 bases at J, with 15 bases between. Germline CDR1 is MGHRA and CDR2 is YSYEKL. The CDR3 loop is CASSQGFGRETYEQYF. CDR3 in DNA: TGCGCCAGCAGCCAAGGTTTTGGTAGGGAAACCTACGAGCAGTACTTC.

J is TRBJ2-5 and V is TRBV27, with 11 bases matching TRBD1. The CDR3 has 15 amino acids. The V and J ends lost 4 bases and 5 bases, in that order; junction bases with no gene match: 6. Germline V gene data show CDR1 as MNHEY and CDR2 as SMNVEV (reference sequence). CDR3 bases: TGTGCCAGCAGTTCCCGGGACAGGGGGGGGGAGACCCAGTACTTC. This codes for CASSSRDRGGETQYF.

DNA for the CDR3: TGCAGCGCCCGCAACAGGGGTCTTTTCTATGGCTACACCTTC. Its translation is CSARNRGLFYGYTF. The chain joins TRBV29-1 to TRBJ1-2, with 7 bases that match TRBD1. The germline CDR1 and CDR2 sequences are SQVTM and ANQGSEA. This CDR3 region has 14 residues. V dropped 7 bases and J dropped 4; count of bases not matched to a gene: 12. Together with reference TRBV29-1 and TRBJ1-2, the CDR3 gives the full variable domain: SAVISQKPSRDICQRGTSLTIQCQVDSQVTMMFWYRQQPGQSLTLIATANQGSEATYESGFVIDKFPISRPNLTFSTLTVSNMSPEDSSIYLCSARNRGLFYGYTFGSGTRLTVV.

This clonotype was detected ten times or more. The chain couples TRBV12-3 or TRBV12-4 to TRBJ2-4; D possibly corresponds to TRBD1 (6 bases). This CDR3 spans 16 amino acids. V was trimmed by 3 bases and J by 6 bases, leaving 18 bases between them. The CDR3 sequence is CASSFAPPGVLNIQYF. Here the CDR3 DNA reads TGTGCCAGCAGTTTTGCCCCTCCAGGGGTCCTAAACATTCAGTACTTC.